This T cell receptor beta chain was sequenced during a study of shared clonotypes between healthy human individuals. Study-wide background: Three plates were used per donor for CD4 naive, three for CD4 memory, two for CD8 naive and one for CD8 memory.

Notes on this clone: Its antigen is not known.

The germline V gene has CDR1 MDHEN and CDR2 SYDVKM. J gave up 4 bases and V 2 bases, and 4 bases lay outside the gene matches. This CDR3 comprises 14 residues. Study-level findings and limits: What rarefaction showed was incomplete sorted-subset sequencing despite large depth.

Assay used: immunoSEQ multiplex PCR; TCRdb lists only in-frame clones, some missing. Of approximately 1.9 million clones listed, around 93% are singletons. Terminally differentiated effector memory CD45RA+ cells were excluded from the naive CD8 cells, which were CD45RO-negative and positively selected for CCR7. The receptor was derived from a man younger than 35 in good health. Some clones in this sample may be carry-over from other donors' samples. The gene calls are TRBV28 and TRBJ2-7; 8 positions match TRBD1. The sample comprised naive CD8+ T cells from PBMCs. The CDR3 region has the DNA TGTGCCAGCAGTTTAACAGGGGGGAAGTACGAGCAGTACTTC. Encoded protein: CASSLTGGKYEQYF. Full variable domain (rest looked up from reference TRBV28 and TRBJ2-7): DVKVTQSSRYLVKRTGEKVFLECVQDMDHENMFWYRQDPGLGLRLIYFSYDVKMKEKGDIPEGYSVSREKKERFSLILESASTNQTSMYLCASSLTGGKYEQYFGPGTRLTVT.